This T cell receptor (beta chain) was documented in a study of T cell changes during pregnancy in multiple sclerosis. Libraries were prepared by immunoSEQ multiplex PCR; TCRdb keeps only in-frame clonotypes and omits some of them. The repertoire holds 50,000 or so clones, with roughly 94% as singletons. Sequenced material: CD4+ T cells from peripheral blood mononuclear cells, taken in the second trimester of pregnancy. The origin of this receptor is a female donor with multiple sclerosis, enrolled in a pregnancy study.

The CDR3 coding sequence is TGCGCCAGCAGCTTGGTGTCAGGGGGGGAGACCCAGTACTTC. Amino acids: CASSLVSGGETQYF. V usage is TRBV5-1 and J usage is TRBJ2-5; tentatively, D is TRBD1 (7 bases). This CDR3 spans 14 amino acids. CDR1 is SGHRS, CDR2 YFSETQ, per germline. V was shortened by 0 bases and J by 5 bases, with 11 bases between the two germline ends.